This entry lists 25 T cell receptor beta chains sequenced from one sample in a study of T cells in localized non-small cell lung cancer. This table comes from immunoSEQ multiplex PCR, and its TCRdb copy is limited to in-frame clones, with some not included. The profile shows about 77,000 clones, 85% to 90% of them singletons. This specimen consisted of peripheral blood, obtained before any cancer treatment. The receptors come from a woman aged 40-70 years with stage I squamous cell lung carcinoma.

The V call is TRBV5-1, the J call TRBJ1-4, with 8 positions matching TRBD1. Germline CDR1 is SGHRS and CDR2 is YFSETQ. The CDR3 is made up of 14 amino acids. With 0 bases clipped from V and 10 bases from J, the junction kept 5 bases outside the gene matches. CDR3: CASSLGDRSGKLFF. The CDR3 region has the DNA TGCGCCAGCAGCTTGGGGGACAGGTCGGGAAAACTGTTTTTT.

The chain couples TRBV27 to TRBJ2-1; the match to TRBD2 covers 11 bases. The CDR3 contains 15 residues. The germline V gene has CDR1 MNHEY and CDR2 SMNVEV (reference sequence). The J segment lost 5 bases and the V segment lost 6 bases, leaving 6 bases of the junction unmatched. CDR3 in DNA: TGTGCCAGCAGCCCGGGGACTAGCGGTAACAATGAGCAGTTCTTC. It translates to CASSPGTSGNNEQFF.

V gene TRBV6-6 combines with J gene TRBJ1-1, with 8 bases that match TRBD1. Germline-derived CDR1 and CDR2 are MNHNY and SVGAGI (reference sequence). This CDR3 has 15 residues. V shed 5 bases, J shed 0 bases, and the junction held 5 bases outside the gene matches. The CDR3 spells CASSSDRGMNTEAFF. CDR3 DNA sequence: TGTGCCAGCAGTAGCGACAGGGGCATGAACACTGAAGCTTTCTTT.

The gene calls are TRBV5-1 and TRBJ1-2, with a weak D call TRBD1 (5 bases). The CDR3 runs to 13 residues. Germline V CDR1 and CDR2: SGHRS, YFSETQ. V lost 0 bases and J lost 5, with 8 bases in between. The CDR3 loop is CASSLEQAYGYTF. CDR3 DNA: TGCGCCAGCAGCTTGGAACAGGCTTATGGCTACACCTTC.

The rearrangement uses TRBV4-1 and TRBJ2-7, with 7 nucleotides matching TRBD1. The CDR3 has 14 amino acids. The V segment lost 4 bases and the J segment 1 base; nucleotides outside the gene matches: 4. Germline V gene sequence: CDR1 MGHRA, CDR2 YSYEKL. The CDR3 region is CASSPRQGSYEQYF. CDR3 nucleotides: TGCGCCAGCAGCCCGCGACAGGGTTCCTACGAGCAGTACTTC.

The V gene is TRBV6-6, the J gene TRBJ1-2; possible D gene TRBD1, 5 bases. The V and J ends lost 8 bases and 7 bases respectively, with 14 bases between them. There are 12 residues in the CDR3. Per germline, CDR1 MNHNY and CDR2 SVGAGI (reference sequence). The CDR3 here is CASVPGRGGYTF. CDR3 DNA: TGTGCCAGCGTTCCAGGGCGGGGTGGCTACACCTTC.

The chain is built from TRBV10-2 and TRBJ2-7; D is possibly TRBD2 (5 bases). This CDR3 region has 12 residues. The V gene's germline CDR1 is WSHSY and CDR2 SAAADI. V gave up 7 bases and J gave up 3 bases, with 10 bases separating them. CDR3 in amino acids: CASTDGSYEQYF. The CDR3 region has the DNA TGCGCCAGCACCGATGGGAGCTACGAGCAGTACTTC.

This sequence joins TRBV30 and TRBJ2-1, with 9 bases that match TRBD2. The J segment lost 11 bases and the V segment lost 1 base, leaving 3 bases of the junction unmatched. The CDR3 spans 12 residues. Germline CDR1 reads GTSNPN; CDR2 reads SVGIG (reference sequence). The CDR3 nucleotides read TGTGCCTGGAGTGGGGCTAGCGGGAAGCAGTTCTTC. This codes for CAWSGASGKQFF.

The CDR3 protein is CASSLVLRTGRTGELFF. The CDR3 coding sequence is TGTGCCAGCAGCTTGGTCCTTCGGACAGGAAGGACCGGGGAGCTGTTTTTT. The J gene is TRBJ2-2, the V gene TRBV5-5; 7 bases are shared with TRBD1. Germline trimming cut 0 bases from V and 5 bases from J; bases unmatched to any gene: 10. The CDR3 covers 17 residues. The germline gives CDR1 SGHKS, CDR2 YYEKEE (reference sequence). Full variable domain (rest looked up from reference TRBV5-5 and TRBJ2-2): DAGVTQSPTHLIKTRGQQVTLRCSPISGHKSVSWYQQVLGQGPQFIFQYYEKEERGRGNFPDRFSARQFPNYSSELNVNALLLGDSALYLCASSLVLRTGRTGELFFGEGSRLTVL.

In DNA form, the CDR3 reads TGTGCCAGCAGCCTTGCTCCCCTCGACAGGGGGCACGGTCTGCCCCAGCATTTT. Translated, it gives CASSLAPLDRGHGLPQHF. The chain combines TRBV4-2 with TRBJ1-5, with TRBD1 matching 10 bases. CDR3 length equals 18 residues. V shed 4 bases, J shed 9 bases, and the junction held 18 bases outside the gene matches. Germline loops: CDR1 LGHNA, CDR2 YNFKEQ.

V usage is TRBV7-9 and J usage is TRBJ1-1, with a weak D call TRBD1 (5 bases). From germline, CDR1 is SEHNR and CDR2 FQNEAQ (reference sequence). The CDR3 contains 14 residues. Trimming took 0 bases from V and 3 from J, leaving 8 bases between them. The CDR3 spells CASSLAGEHTEAFF. CDR3 in DNA: TGTGCCAGCAGCTTAGCAGGGGAGCACACTGAAGCTTTCTTT.

This chain links TRBV7-3 with TRBJ1-2; 10 positions match TRBD1. Germline loops: CDR1 SGHTA, CDR2 FQGTGA. V lost 5 bases and J lost 8; bases outside the gene matches: 8. The CDR3 is 14 amino acids. The CDR3: CASSDPGTGEGYTF. The CDR3 nucleotides read TGTGCCAGCAGCGATCCGGGGACAGGGGAGGGCTACACCTTC.

Of note for this clone: The same CDR3 arises from other DNA sequences in this sample as well. The chain carries TRBV5-1 and TRBJ2-3; 10 bases match TRBD2. CDR3 length: 14 amino acids. Per germline, CDR1 SGHRS and CDR2 YFSETQ. Losses at the gene ends were 2 bases for V and 4 bases for J; bases not matched to a gene: 1. The CDR3 here is CASSLAGGSDTQYF. The CDR3 nucleotides are TGCGCCAGCAGCTTAGCGGGGGGGTCAGATACGCAGTATTTT.

The chain links TRBV30 to TRBJ1-2; the match to TRBD1 covers 7 bases. Germline V gene data show CDR1 as GTSNPN and CDR2 as SVGIG (reference sequence). The CDR3 sequence is 11 residues long. The trim removed 7 bases at V and 4 bases at J, leaving 3 bases unmatched. CDR3 sequence: CASGGSYGYTF. The CDR3 DNA follows: TGTGCCTCAGGGGGAAGCTATGGCTACACCTTC.

This rearrangement joins TRBV18 to TRBJ2-1; the D gene is possibly TRBD2 (6 bases). The germline V and J ends were trimmed by 0 bases and 4 bases, with 7 bases remaining between them. CDR3 length: 14 residues. Germline loops: CDR1 KGHSH, CDR2 LQKENI. The CDR3 sequence: CASSPPGTYNEQFF. In DNA, the CDR3 is TGTGCCAGCTCACCACCCGGGACTTACAATGAGCAGTTCTTC.

The chain combines TRBV29-1 with TRBJ1-1; D gene ambiguous. CDR3 length: 14 amino acids. Germline V lookup: CDR1 SQVTM, CDR2 ANQGSEA. Deletions cut 5 bases from V and 0 bases from J, with 13 bases between. CDR3 sequence reads: CSVKGRYLNTEAFF. CDR3 bases: TGCAGCGTTAAGGGCAGGTATTTGAACACTGAAGCTTTCTTT.

V and J are TRBV4-2 and TRBJ1-2; D is possibly TRBD1 (6 bases). Germline V gene lookup returns CDR1 LGHNA and CDR2 YNFKEQ. The CDR3 runs 16 residues. The germline V and J ends were trimmed by 1 base and 6 bases, with 18 bases remaining between them. This CDR3 reads CASSQARSGGVHGYTF. CDR3 DNA sequence: TGTGCCAGCAGCCAAGCCCGTAGCGGGGGCGTTCATGGCTACACCTTC.

The chain has TRBV29-1 and TRBJ2-7; D gene uncertain. V lost 3 bases and J lost 7, with 7 bases in between. The CDR3 runs 10 residues. The germline gives CDR1 SQVTM, CDR2 ANQGSEA. The CDR3 coding sequence is TGCAGCGTTGAGGTGGGGGAGCAGTACTTC. The encoded protein is CSVEVGEQYF.

The chain recombines TRBV7-3 with TRBJ2-2, with a tentative D call TRBD2 (6 bases). The CDR3 extends over 14 amino acids. In germline, CDR1 is SGHTA, CDR2 FQGTGA. V was trimmed by 5 bases and J by 2 bases, leaving 9 bases between them. CDR3 loop: CASSLAINTGELFF. CDR3 in DNA: TGTGCCAGCAGCCTAGCGATTAACACCGGGGAGCTGTTTTTT.

This chain connects TRBV7-9 to TRBJ1-1, with a possible D match to TRBD1 (6 bases). Looked up from germline, CDR1 is SEHNR and CDR2 is FQNEAQ (reference sequence). With 0 bases removed from V and 10 bases from J, the gap between germline ends came to 12 bases. The CDR3 has 13 residues. CDR3 in amino acids: CASSLAGASGAFF. CDR3 sequence (DNA): TGTGCCAGCAGCTTAGCGGGGGCGAGTGGAGCTTTCTTT. Based on the CDR3 plus reference TRBV7-9 and TRBJ1-1, the full variable domain is DTGVSQNPRHKITKRGQNVTFRCDPISEHNRLYWYRQTLGQGPEFLTYFQNEAQLEKSRLLSDRFSAERPKGSFSTLEIQRTEQGDSAMYLCASSLAGASGAFFGQGTRLTVV.

The J gene is TRBJ2-4, the V gene TRBV9, with 8 bases matching TRBD1. Per germline, CDR1 SGDLS and CDR2 YYNGEE. The V segment lost 6 bases and the J segment 6 bases; nucleotides outside the gene matches: 5. The CDR3 runs to 13 residues. In nucleotides, the CDR3 is TGTGCCAGCAACCCGACAGGGGCAAACATTCAGTACTTC. Amino acid sequence: CASNPTGANIQYF.

This chain connects TRBV5-6 to TRBJ1-1; D is unresolved. CDR1 and CDR2 from the germline V gene are SGHDT and YYEEEE. The CDR3 sequence is 14 residues long. Trimming stripped 2 bases from V and 1 base from J, with 9 bases between. The CDR3 DNA follows: TGTGCCAGCAGCTTATTACAGCCGAACACTGAAGCTTTCTTT. Translated, it gives CASSLLQPNTEAFF. Full variable domain (outside the CDR3, taken from reference TRBV5-6 and TRBJ1-1): DAGVTQSPTHLIKTRGQQVTLRCSPKSGHDTVSWYQQALGQGPQFIFQYYEEEERQRGNFPDRFSGHQFPNYSSELNVNALLLGDSALYLCASSLLQPNTEAFFGQGTRLTVV.

The chain links TRBV29-1 to TRBJ1-3, with TRBD1 identical over 7 bases. The CDR3 is 12 residues long. V gave up 7 bases and J gave up 8 bases; unmatched junction bases: 8. Germline V gene data show CDR1 as SQVTM and CDR2 as ANQGSEA. CDR3 region: CSADDRDDTIYF. CDR3 sequence (DNA): TGCAGCGCCGACGACAGGGATGACACCATATATTTT. Complete variable domain (other parts from reference TRBV29-1 and TRBJ1-3): SAVISQKPSRDICQRGTSLTIQCQVDSQVTMMFWYRQQPGQSLTLIATANQGSEATYESGFVIDKFPISRPNLTFSTLTVSNMSPEDSSIYLCSADDRDDTIYFGEGSWLTVV.

The chain employs TRBV30 and TRBJ1-4; D may be TRBD1 (6 bases). In germline, CDR1 is GTSNPN, CDR2 SVGIG (reference sequence). The CDR3 consists of 15 residues. With 3 bases removed from V and 0 bases from J, the gap between germline ends came to 11 bases. As DNA, the CDR3 is TGTGCCTGGAGCGCCGGGACAACAACTAATGAAAAACTGTTTTTT. Translated: CAWSAGTTTNEKLFF.

The rearrangement joins TRBV5-1 to TRBJ1-6; D perhaps matches TRBD1 (6 bases). Germline V gene lookup returns CDR1 SGHRS and CDR2 YFSETQ. The CDR3 runs to 13 residues. Trimming removed 6 bases from V and 5 bases from J, with 9 bases in between. The CDR3 DNA reads as TGCGCCAGCAACCGGGACAATAATTCACCCCTCCACTTT. Residues: CASNRDNNSPLHF.